These T cell receptor beta chains were read from a single sample in a study of PD-1 blockade in classical Hodgkin lymphoma. Sequenced by immunoSEQ multiplex PCR; TCRdb stores in-frame clones only, minus some. This table holds 21,000 or so clones, around 87% found once. The specimen was peripheral blood mononuclear cells (PBMCs), collected before the fourth cycle of nivolumab. Every receptor here comes from a human donor with classical Hodgkin lymphoma. Each CDR3 is given with its conserved first and last residue. A D gene is named only where the DNA matches it firmly. Some rows have no size entry. The others give once, few or many, or a class for an expanded clone.

D gene: .
V gene: TRBV19
clone size: .
J gene: TRBJ2-2
CDR3 DNA: TGTGCCAGTAGTAATGACGGGTTGAACACCGGGGAGCTGTTTTTT
CDR3 protein: CASSNDGLNTGELFF

D gene: .
V gene: TRBV28
clone size: .
J gene: TRBJ2-4
CDR3 DNA: TGTGCCAGCACTGGCCCCAGGACGGGGTTAGCCAAAAACATTCAGTACTTC
CDR3 protein: CASTGPRTGLAKNIQYF

D gene: .
V gene: TRBV7-2
clone size: .
J gene: TRBJ2-1
CDR3 DNA: TGTGCCAGCAAGCTTAGCAGGGGCGCCTACAATGAGCAGTTCTTC
CDR3 protein: CASKLSRGAYNEQFF

D gene: TRBD2
V gene: TRBV7-9
clone size: .
J gene: TRBJ2-3
CDR3 DNA: TGTGCCAGCACCCACGACAGCAGCGGGGGAGATATTAGCACAGATACGCAGTATTTT
CDR3 protein: CASTHDSSGGDISTDTQYF

D gene: .
V gene: TRBV6-5
clone size: .
J gene: TRBJ1-5
CDR3 DNA: TGTGCCAGCAGTTACTCGCCAGGGGCGGGGGACCCCCAGCATTTT
CDR3 protein: CASSYSPGAGDPQHF

D gene: .
V gene: TRBV2
clone size: .
J gene: TRBJ1-5
CDR3 DNA: TGTGCCAGCAGTGTCGATCGCAATCAGCCCCAGCATTTT
CDR3 protein: CASSVDRNQPQHF

D gene: .
V gene: TRBV2
clone size: .
J gene: TRBJ2-2
CDR3 DNA: TGTGCCAGCAGTGAAGCTACGGCTCGCACCGGGGAGCTGTTTTTT
CDR3 protein: CASSEATARTGELFF

D gene: .
V gene: TRBV30
clone size: .
J gene: TRBJ1-5
CDR3 DNA: TGTGCCTGGGGGGAGGGGGGCAATCAGCCCCAGCATTTT
CDR3 protein: CAWGEGGNQPQHF

D gene: .
V gene: TRBV5-4
clone size: .
J gene: TRBJ1-2
CDR3 DNA: TGTGCCAGCAGCCCCGGAGCAGGGCGGGGGGCCTACTATGGCTACACCTTC
CDR3 protein: CASSPGAGRGAYYGYTF

D gene: .
V gene: TRBV2
clone size: .
J gene: TRBJ1-6
CDR3 DNA: TGTGCCAGCGGGGGCCCGGGGCCCCTCCACTTT
CDR3 protein: CASGGPGPLHF

D gene: TRBD2
V gene: TRBV6-1
clone size: .
J gene: TRBJ2-3
CDR3 DNA: TGTGCCAGCAGTAGAATAGCGGGACCGAGGGATACGCAGTATTTT
CDR3 protein: CASSRIAGPRDTQYF

D gene: .
V gene: TRBV7-6
clone size: .
J gene: TRBJ2-7
CDR3 DNA: TGTGCCAGCAGCTTCAACCAGGGCGCTTACGAGCAGTACTTC
CDR3 protein: CASSFNQGAYEQYF

D gene: .
V gene: TRBV30
clone size: .
J gene: TRBJ1-2
CDR3 DNA: TGTGCCTGGAGTGTAGCTGGACGGGGCTTGGGCTACACCTTC
CDR3 protein: CAWSVAGRGLGYTF

D gene: .
V gene: TRBV29-1
clone size: .
J gene: TRBJ2-3
CDR3 DNA: TGCAGCACCGGCCCAGAATGGTGGGGCACAGATACGCAGTATTTT
CDR3 protein: CSTGPEWWGTDTQYF

D gene: .
V gene: TRBV5-4
clone size: .
J gene: TRBJ1-2
CDR3 DNA: TGTGCCAGCAGCCACCAAGGTACCAGGGGATCCTATGGCTACACCTTC
CDR3 protein: CASSHQGTRGSYGYTF

D gene: TRBD2
V gene: TRBV6-5
clone size: once
J gene: TRBJ2-7
CDR3 DNA: TGTGCCAGCAGTTGGGGGGGAGGGCCTAGGTACGAGCAGTACTTC
CDR3 protein: CASSWGGGPRYEQYF

D gene: .
V gene: TRBV4-2
clone size: .
J gene: TRBJ2-5
CDR3 DNA: TGTGCCAGCAGCCAAGATAGGCAGGGAACAGTAGAGACCCAGTACTTC
CDR3 protein: CASSQDRQGTVETQYF

D gene: TRBD1
V gene: TRBV19
clone size: .
J gene: TRBJ2-7
CDR3 DNA: TGTGCCAGTAGTATAAGTGCTACAGGGGGCAGGTACGAGCAGTACTTC
CDR3 protein: CASSISATGGRYEQYF

D gene: .
V gene: TRBV7-6
clone size: .
J gene: TRBJ2-3
CDR3 DNA: TGTGCCAGCAGCTTAGTTCTGGGGGAGTCAGGGTCAGATACGCAGTATTTT
CDR3 protein: CASSLVLGESGSDTQYF

D gene: .
V gene: TRBV30
clone size: .
J gene: TRBJ1-2
CDR3 DNA: TGTGCCTGGAGTGGTGGGAGCTATGGCTACACCTTC
CDR3 protein: CAWSGGSYGYTF

D gene: TRBD1
V gene: TRBV19
clone size: .
J gene: TRBJ1-2
CDR3 DNA: TGTGCCAGTTCGGACAGGGCCATCCGGAGCTATGGCTACACCTTC
CDR3 protein: CASSDRAIRSYGYTF

D gene: .
V gene: TRBV10-1
clone size: .
J gene: TRBJ2-7
CDR3 DNA: TGCGCCAGCAGTGAGGCGGGATACGAGCAGTACTTC
CDR3 protein: CASSEAGYEQYF

D gene: TRBD2
V gene: TRBV9
clone size: .
J gene: TRBJ2-7
CDR3 DNA: TGTGCCAGCAGCGTAGCCCCGGGGGGGCCCTACGAGCAGTACTTC
CDR3 protein: CASSVAPGGPYEQYF

D gene: .
V gene: TRBV5-4
clone size: .
J gene: TRBJ2-7
CDR3 DNA: TGTGCCAGCAGCTTGGTCGGAGGGGGAAACGAGCAGTACTTC
CDR3 protein: CASSLVGGGNEQYF

D gene: TRBD1
V gene: TRBV10-1
clone size: .
J gene: TRBJ1-1
CDR3 DNA: TGCGCCAGCATTGGGACAGGGGATGAAGCTTTCTTT
CDR3 protein: CASIGTGDEAFF

D gene: .
V gene: TRBV5-4
clone size: .
J gene: TRBJ2-3
CDR3 DNA: TGTGCCAGCAGCCCGGTACGGGGGTACGCAGATACGCAGTATTTT
CDR3 protein: CASSPVRGYADTQYF

D gene: .
V gene: TRBV6-4
clone size: medium-sized
J gene: TRBJ2-3
CDR3 DNA: TGTGCCAGCAGTGTAGGGGGGGGCACAGATACGCAGTATTTT
CDR3 protein: CASSVGGGTDTQYF

D gene: TRBD2
V gene: TRBV14
clone size: .
J gene: TRBJ2-5
CDR3 DNA: TGTGCCAGCAGCCACGGGCGGGAGCTGGAGACCCAGTACTTC
CDR3 protein: CASSHGRELETQYF

D gene: .
V gene: TRBV5-1
clone size: .
J gene: TRBJ2-7
CDR3 DNA: TGCGCCAGCAGCTTAAGCCTAAGCAGGGACGAGCAGTACTTC
CDR3 protein: CASSLSLSRDEQYF

D gene: .
V gene: TRBV5-4
clone size: .
J gene: TRBJ1-1
CDR3 DNA: TGTGCCAGCAGCTTGAGTCAGACGAACACTGAAGCTTTCTTT
CDR3 protein: CASSLSQTNTEAFF

D gene: TRBD1
V gene: TRBV29-1
clone size: .
J gene: TRBJ1-1
CDR3 DNA: TGCAGCGTGACAGGGGGAGACACTGAAGCTTTCTTT
CDR3 protein: CSVTGGDTEAFF

D gene: .
V gene: TRBV19
clone size: .
J gene: TRBJ1-3
CDR3 DNA: TGTGCCAGTAGTATCAGGGGAGCAGGAAACACCATATATTTT
CDR3 protein: CASSIRGAGNTIYF

D gene: .
V gene: TRBV7-2
clone size: .
J gene: TRBJ2-1
CDR3 DNA: TGTGCCAGCAGCTCCCCCTACAATGAGCAGTTCTTC
CDR3 protein: CASSSPYNEQFF

D gene: .
V gene: TRBV18
clone size: .
J gene: TRBJ1-4
CDR3 DNA: TGTGCCAGCTCAAACAGCGCAACTAATGAAAAACTGTTTTTT
CDR3 protein: CASSNSATNEKLFF

D gene: TRBD1
V gene: TRBV4-1
clone size: .
J gene: TRBJ1-5
CDR3 DNA: TGCGCCAGCAGCCAAAACCGGGACAGGGGTGGTCAGCCCCAGCATTTT
CDR3 protein: CASSQNRDRGGQPQHF

D gene: TRBD1
V gene: TRBV6-5
clone size: .
J gene: TRBJ1-2
CDR3 DNA: TGTGCCAGCAGTGTAAGTTGGACAGGAAACTATGGCTACACCTTC
CDR3 protein: CASSVSWTGNYGYTF

D gene: .
V gene: TRBV19
clone size: once
J gene: TRBJ2-2
CDR3 DNA: TGTGCCAGTAGTATTTCATGGACCGGGGAGCTGTTTTTT
CDR3 protein: CASSISWTGELFF

D gene: TRBD1
V gene: TRBV29-1
clone size: .
J gene: TRBJ2-3
CDR3 DNA: TGCAGCGTAGGGACAGGCAGCACAGATACGCAGTATTTT
CDR3 protein: CSVGTGSTDTQYF

D gene: .
V gene: TRBV27
clone size: .
J gene: TRBJ2-1
CDR3 DNA: TGTGCCAGCAGTCTTGGTTCCTACAATGAGCAGTTCTTC
CDR3 protein: CASSLGSYNEQFF

D gene: .
V gene: TRBV30
clone size: .
J gene: TRBJ1-6
CDR3 DNA: TGTGCCTGGAGTGTACTGTTGAGGATGGGGTCACCCCTCCACTTT
CDR3 protein: CAWSVLLRMGSPLHF

D gene: .
V gene: TRBV18
clone size: .
J gene: TRBJ2-5
CDR3 DNA: TGTGCCAGCTCATCCCAGGGGATGCGGCAAGAGACCCAGTACTTC
CDR3 protein: CASSSQGMRQETQYF

D gene: .
V gene: TRBV9
clone size: .
J gene: TRBJ2-4
CDR3 DNA: TGTGCCAGCAGCCCCGTGCGGGCCAAAAACATTCAGTACTTC
CDR3 protein: CASSPVRAKNIQYF

D gene: .
V gene: TRBV5-6
clone size: .
J gene: TRBJ1-2
CDR3 DNA: TGTGCCAGCAGCTTGGTGGCCTCTAACTATGGCTACACCTTC
CDR3 protein: CASSLVASNYGYTF

D gene: .
V gene: TRBV28
clone size: .
J gene: TRBJ2-3
CDR3 DNA: TGTGCCAGCAGTTTAGGAGATACGCAGTATTTT
CDR3 protein: CASSLGDTQYF

D gene: TRBD2
V gene: TRBV4-2
clone size: .
J gene: TRBJ2-3
CDR3 DNA: TGTGCCAGCAGCCCTCCCCCCGCTAGCGGGGGCCTCACAGATACGCAGTATTTT
CDR3 protein: CASSPPPASGGLTDTQYF

D gene: .
V gene: TRBV18
clone size: .
J gene: TRBJ2-5
CDR3 DNA: TGTGCCAGCTCACCATGGGCAGGCCCAGAGACCCAGTACTTC
CDR3 protein: CASSPWAGPETQYF

D gene: TRBD2
V gene: TRBV13
clone size: .
J gene: TRBJ2-5
CDR3 DNA: TGTGCCAGCAGCTTAGGCACCGGACTAGCGGGGGGCCAAGAGACCCAGTACTTC
CDR3 protein: CASSLGTGLAGGQETQYF

D gene: TRBD2
V gene: TRBV6-4
clone size: .
J gene: TRBJ2-2
CDR3 DNA: TGTGCCAGCAGTGACTCAAGCGGGGATTCAGCCGGGGAGCTGTTTTTT
CDR3 protein: CASSDSSGDSAGELFF

D gene: TRBD2
V gene: TRBV7-2
clone size: .
J gene: TRBJ2-7
CDR3 DNA: TGTGCCAGCAGCGAGTCTAGCGGGAATGCCTACGAGCAGTACTTC
CDR3 protein: CASSESSGNAYEQYF

D gene: .
V gene: TRBV5-1
clone size: .
J gene: TRBJ2-5
CDR3 DNA: TGCGCCAGCAGCTTGACAGAGACCCAGTACTTC
CDR3 protein: CASSLTETQYF

D gene: TRBD1
V gene: TRBV29-1
clone size: .
J gene: TRBJ1-2
CDR3 DNA: TGCAGCGGCCGAGGGACAGGGAGCTATGGCTACACCTTC
CDR3 protein: CSGRGTGSYGYTF

D gene: .
V gene: TRBV9
clone size: .
J gene: TRBJ2-3
CDR3 DNA: TGTGCCAGCAGCGCTGGGAGCTCAGATACGCAGTATTTT
CDR3 protein: CASSAGSSDTQYF

D gene: .
V gene: TRBV11-2
clone size: .
J gene: TRBJ1-4
CDR3 DNA: TGTGCCAGCAGCTTCGGGGCTAATGAAAAACTGTTTTTT
CDR3 protein: CASSFGANEKLFF

D gene: .
V gene: TRBV6-1
clone size: .
J gene: TRBJ1-5
CDR3 DNA: TGTGCCAGCAGTCCCAGCAATCAGCCCCAGCATTTT
CDR3 protein: CASSPSNQPQHF